The 22 T cell receptor beta chains below were found in one sample sequenced in a study of T-cell reconstitution after alpha-beta-depleted transplantation in children. As it was prepared, the TCRbeta library received unique molecular identifiers. TCRdb reprocessed the PCR reads via MiXCR and lists one record per CDR3 protein. The sample consists of under 300,000 distinct CDR3 sequences, 11% of them appearing once. The source was peripheral blood, collected 180 days after TCRalphabeta/CD19-depleted stem cell transplant. The receptors stem from a male patient under 10 years old who had a stem cell transplant for chronic granulomatous disease, so the T cells may come from the graft donor.

This clonotype occurred many times. The chain carries TRBV5-1 and TRBJ2-6; 9 bases agree with TRBD1. Trimming took 0 bases from V and 0 from J; bases not matched to a gene: 4. Germline assignment: CDR1 SGHRS and CDR2 YFSETQ. The CDR3 length is 18 residues. CDR3 protein: CASSLVLTGGSGANVLTF. The CDR3 DNA reads TGCGCCAGCAGCTTGGTTTTGACAGGGGGCTCTGGGGCCAACGTCCTGACTTTC.

This clonotype has ten or more counts. V usage is TRBV27 and J usage is TRBJ1-2; 9 bases fit TRBD1. CDR1 is MNHEY, CDR2 SMNVEV, per germline (reference sequence). The V segment lost 3 bases and the J segment 1 base; nucleotides outside the gene matches: 9. CDR3 length: 17 residues. CDR3 DNA sequence: TGTGCCAGCAGTTTGAGAGGACAGGGGAGCTTTAACTATGGCTACACCTTC. Residues: CASSLRGQGSFNYGYTF.

This clonotype was seen repeatedly, ten times or more. The J gene is TRBJ2-6, the V gene TRBV6-1; D is uncertain. This CDR3 region has 17 residues. Trimming shortened V by 5 bases and J by 2 bases, and 16 bases separated the two germline ends. Germline CDR1 is MNHNS and CDR2 is SASEGT. DNA of the CDR3: TGTGCCAGCAGTCAATATCAAGGGATCGCTGGGGCCAACGTCCTGACTTTC. It translates to CASSQYQGIAGANVLTF.

Here the CDR3 reads CSARGGGTANYGYTF. CDR3 coding DNA: TGCAGTGCTAGGGGTGGGGGGACAGCTAACTATGGCTACACCTTC. The chain employs TRBV20-1 and TRBJ1-2, with 7 bases that match TRBD1. Germline lookup yields CDR1 DFQATT and CDR2 SNEGSKA (reference sequence). This CDR3 region has 15 residues. J lost 0 bases, V lost 3 bases, and 7 bases had no gene match.

At least ten counts were recorded for this clonotype. This chain joins TRBV4-1 and TRBJ1-1; D is undetermined. Germline V gene sequence: CDR1 MGHRA, CDR2 YSYEKL. This CDR3 is built from 14 residues. V was clipped by 3 bases and J by 1 base, with 9 bases between them. The CDR3 sequence is CASSQPTRNTEAFF. The CDR3 nucleotides read TGCGCCAGCAGCCAGCCGACAAGGAACACTGAAGCTTTCTTT.

This clonotype was recorded many times. The chain uses TRBV7-3 and TRBJ2-2; the D is unclear. V was shortened by 4 bases and J by 6 bases, with 9 bases between the two germline ends. Germline V gene data show CDR1 as SGHTA and CDR2 as FQGTGA. This CDR3 is built from 13 residues. The CDR3: CASSSGYSGELFF. The DNA of the CDR3 is TGTGCCAGCAGCTCCGGATACTCCGGGGAGCTGTTTTTT.

This clonotype was counted at least ten times. V gene TRBV3-1 combines with J gene TRBJ2-5; D gene unclear. The CDR3 extends over 14 amino acids. Trimming removed 6 bases at V and 4 bases at J, with 15 bases between. The V gene's germline CDR1 is LGHDT and CDR2 YNNKEL (reference sequence). The CDR3 bases are TGTGCCAGCAGTGCGGTCTCCGGGCGAGAGACCCAGTACTTC. This translates into CASSAVSGRETQYF.

In this sample, this clonotype turned up many times. The chain carries TRBV6-2 or TRBV6-3 and TRBJ2-4; D gene uncertain. Germline lookup yields CDR1 MNHEY and CDR2 SVGEGT. The CDR3 spans 16 residues. The V and J ends lost 0 bases and 8 bases respectively, with 17 bases between them. For the CDR3, the DNA is TGTGCCAGCAGTTACTCCCTTCTCGAGTTTGGTGACATTCAGTACTTC. It encodes CASSYSLLEFGDIQYF.

Details on this clonotype: A much larger clone differs from this one at a single base, so this may be a read error. CDR3 DNA sequence: TGTGCCAGCACTTCGAGCGGGACAGAAAACATTCAGTACTTC. Translation: CASTSSGTENIQYF. The chain links TRBV5-6 to TRBJ2-4, with D possibly being TRBD1 or TRBD2 (7 bases each). The V gene lost 6 bases and the J gene lost 5 bases, with 15 bases spanning the gap. Germline loops: CDR1 SGHDT, CDR2 YYEEEE. There are 14 residues in the CDR3.

The chain combines TRBV5-4 with TRBJ2-3, with no clear D. Germline V gene data show CDR1 as SGHNT and CDR2 as YYREEE (reference sequence). This CDR3 is built from 12 residues. The V end lost 4 bases, the J end lost 6 bases, and 9 bases lay between the germline ends. The CDR3 loop is CASSADGDTQYF. CDR3 sequence (DNA): TGTGCCAGCAGCGCCGACGGTGATACGCAGTATTTT.

The chain links TRBV5-4 to TRBJ2-5, with a possible D match to TRBD2 (6 bases). This CDR3 spans 15 amino acids. Germline CDR1 reads SGHNT; CDR2 reads YYREEE (reference sequence). The V and J ends lost 2 bases and 5 bases respectively, with 16 bases between them. The CDR3 sequence: CASSFGGAVVETQYF. The CDR3 region has the DNA TGTGCCAGCAGCTTCGGAGGGGCTGTGGTGGAGACCCAGTACTTC.

This clonotype was found many times. V gene TRBV5-5 combines with J gene TRBJ2-4, with no clear D. The CDR3 covers 14 residues. Germline V lookup: CDR1 SGHKS, CDR2 YYEKEE (reference sequence). V was clipped by 4 bases and J by 8 bases, with 16 bases between them. For the CDR3, the DNA is TGTGCCAGCAGCCCGCTTGGCCGGGCGGACATTCAGTACTTC. Protein sequence: CASSPLGRADIQYF.

This clonotype was seen many times. V is TRBV20-1 and J is TRBJ2-7; D remains unclear. Germline CDR1 DFQATT, CDR2 SNEGSKA (reference sequence). V lost 1 base to trimming and J lost 0 bases, with 10 bases between them. The CDR3 loop spans 14 amino acids. CDR3 region: CSARGAESSYEQYF. The CDR3 region has the DNA TGCAGTGCTAGAGGGGCGGAGAGCTCCTACGAGCAGTACTTC.

This clonotype was counted many times. This chain joins TRBV12-3 or TRBV12-4 and TRBJ2-3; D is uncertain. The CDR3 loop spans 14 amino acids. V lost 4 bases and J lost 0, with 8 bases in between. In DNA, the CDR3 is TGTGCCAGCAGTTCCCGCTTAAGCACAGATACGCAGTATTTT. Amino acid sequence: CASSSRLSTDTQYF.

In its sample, this clonotype was seen many times. This chain connects TRBV29-1 to TRBJ1-2; D is uncertain. Trimming stripped 6 bases from V and 4 bases from J, with 12 bases between. This CDR3 has 12 amino acids. The germline gives CDR1 SQVTM, CDR2 ANQGSEA. Here the CDR3 reads CSVHEGFYGYTF. CDR3 DNA: TGCAGCGTCCATGAAGGGTTCTATGGCTACACCTTC.

This clonotype was seen repeatedly, ten times or more. The V and J genes are TRBV28 and TRBJ2-1, with TRBD2 identical over 7 bases. CDR3 size: 12 residues. From germline, CDR1 is MDHEN and CDR2 SYDVKM. Trimming removed 6 bases from V and 10 bases from J; junction bases left unmatched: 6. CDR3 protein: CASSPSGVEQFF. In nucleotides, the CDR3 is TGTGCCAGCAGCCCCAGCGGGGTGGAGCAGTTCTTC.

This clonotype was detected ten times or more. This sequence joins TRBV7-9 and TRBJ2-3; 9 bases match TRBD2. Germline assignment: CDR1 SEHNR and CDR2 FQNEAQ (reference sequence). The CDR3 runs 13 residues. After removal of 5 bases from V and 5 bases from J, the junction contained 2 bases not matched to a gene. DNA of the CDR3: TGTGCCAGCAGCAGAGCGGGGGGAGATACGCAGTATTTT. It is translated as CASSRAGGDTQYF.

The sample holds many counts of this clonotype. The chain joins TRBV12-3 or TRBV12-4 to TRBJ1-6, with 9 positions matching TRBD1. The CDR3 loop spans 14 amino acids. The V and J ends lost 6 bases and 9 bases, in that order; junction bases with no gene match: 6. The CDR3 sequence: CASRETGGSSPLHF. The DNA of the CDR3 is TGTGCCAGCAGAGAAACAGGGGGCTCTTCACCCCTCCACTTT.

The chain couples TRBV27 to TRBJ2-7; TRBD1 matches 11 bases. The CDR3 is 17 residues long. Losses at the gene ends were 5 bases for V and 2 bases for J; bases not matched to a gene: 11. Looked up from germline, CDR1 is MNHEY and CDR2 is SMNVEV (reference sequence). The CDR3 bases are TGTGCCAGCAGTGCTTCCTCCGGGACAGGGGGTCCCTACGAGCAGTACTTC. Its protein product is CASSASSGTGGPYEQYF.

This clonotype was recorded many times. This chain connects TRBV3-1 to TRBJ1-1; D call uncertain. V was clipped by 6 bases and J by 3 bases, with 17 bases between them. The CDR3 contains 15 residues. Germline V gene lookup returns CDR1 LGHDT and CDR2 YNNKEL (reference sequence). CDR3 sequence (DNA): TGTGCCAGCAGTCCAATCGGACCTGGGGACACTGAAGCTTTCTTT. Amino acid sequence: CASSPIGPGDTEAFF.

This clonotype was counted ten times or more. The V gene is TRBV6-5, the J gene TRBJ1-1; no firm D call. Germline CDR1 reads MNHEY; CDR2 reads SVGAGI. The CDR3 loop spans 12 amino acids. Trimming took 7 bases from V and 1 from J, leaving 7 bases between them. CDR3 DNA: TGTGCCAGCAAGACGTCGAACACTGAAGCTTTCTTT. This gives the protein CASKTSNTEAFF.

Details on this clonotype: One base away lies a much larger clone, so this may be a sequencing read error. The chain carries TRBV5-1 and TRBJ1-2; D may be TRBD1 (5 bases). The germline CDR1 and CDR2 sequences are SGHRS and YFSETQ. CDR3 size: 14 residues. CDR3 amino acids: CANSPGDRTYGYTF. Here the CDR3 DNA reads TGCGCCAACAGCCCGGGGGACCGAACGTATGGCTACACCTTC. Full variable domain (rest looked up from reference TRBV5-1 and TRBJ1-2): KAGVTQTPRYLIKTRGQQVTLSCSPISGHRSVSWYQQTPGQGLQFLFEYFSETQRNKGNFPGRFSGRQFSNSRSEMNVSTLELGDSALYLCANSPGDRTYGYTFGSGTRLTVV.